Listed below are T cell receptor beta chains from one sample, sequenced in a study of identical twins. MiXCR was run by TCRdb on the 5' RACE reads, yielding one entry per CDR3 protein. The sample contains nearly 250,000 distinct CDR3 sequences, 5.5% to 7% of which appear only once. These data were also reused for a study on yellow fever vaccine responses in identical twins.

Sequenced sample: memory (CD45RO+) T cells sorted from blood. Receptor source: a woman between 18 and 29 years old in good health. Each CDR3 is given with its conserved first and last residue. A D gene is named only where the DNA matches it firmly. Only some rows state a clone size, as once, few, many or a class for expanded clones.

TRBV5-6,many,TRBJ1-1,.,TGTGCCAGCAGCGGCCTATTGAACACTGAAGCTTTCTTT,CASSGLLNTEAFF
TRBV7-2,few,TRBJ1-1,.,TGTGCCAGCAGCTTAGGGATAGATATTGAAGCTTTCTTT,CASSLGIDIEAFF
TRBV12-3/TRBV12-4,many,TRBJ1-6,.,TGTGCCAGCAGCCAGGGACCGTATAATAATTCACCCCTCCACTTT,CASSQGPYNNSPLHF
TRBV7-6,many,TRBJ2-1,.,TGTGCCAGCAGCTTATTAGGGAGAAACAATGAGCAGTTCTTC,CASSLLGRNNEQFF
TRBV29-1,.,TRBJ2-1,.,TGCAGCGCCAAAAAGGGAGCGGCCTCGCAGAATTACAATGAGCAGTTCTTC,CSAKKGAASQNYNEQFF
TRBV11-3,few,TRBJ1-1,.,TGTGCCAGCAGCTTAAACCGCCTCGCCCATACTGAAGCTTTCTTT,CASSLNRLAHTEAFF
TRBV3-1,many,TRBJ2-1,TRBD2,TGTGCCAGCAGCCAAGCCCCGGGACTAGCGGGTGGTGAGCAGTTCTTC,CASSQAPGLAGGEQFF
TRBV5-6,few,TRBJ2-1,TRBD2,TGTGCCAGCATCCCGACTAGCGGGAGGATCCACAATGAGCAGTTCTTC,CASIPTSGRIHNEQFF
TRBV11-1,few,TRBJ2-1,TRBD2,TGTGCCAGCAGCACTCCCAGCCTAGCGGGAGTATTGGTTCACAATGAGCAGTTCTTC,CASSTPSLAGVLVHNEQFF
TRBV29-1,few,TRBJ1-1,.,TGCAGCGTTGAATACGTGCGGGACAAAAACACTGAAGCTTTCTTT,CSVEYVRDKNTEAFF
TRBV5-1,many,TRBJ2-1,TRBD2,TGCGCCAGCAGCTTGGTGGGTAGCGGGCATTACAATGAGCAGTTCTTC,CASSLVGSGHYNEQFF
TRBV18,few,TRBJ2-1,TRBD2,TGTGCCAGCTCACCGCAAGGACTAGATATCGATGAGCAGTTCTTC,CASSPQGLDIDEQFF
TRBV2,.,TRBJ2-7,TRBD2,TGTGCCAGCAGCTCGGGGGGTGGCAATCTGCAGTACTTC,CASSSGGGNLQYF
TRBV20-1,few,TRBJ2-2,TRBD2,TGCAGTGCTAGAGATGCGACTAGCGGGAACACCGGGGAGCTGTTTTTT,CSARDATSGNTGELFF
TRBV20-1,few,TRBJ1-2,.,TGCAGTGCTAGAACAACAGGCTCTAACTATGGCTACACCTTC,CSARTTGSNYGYTF
TRBV14,many,TRBJ1-6,.,TGTGCCAGCAGCCAAGAAGCCCAGAATTCACCCCTCCACTTT,CASSQEAQNSPLHF
TRBV10-3,.,TRBJ1-1,.,TGTGCCATCAGTGGCAGGGGTGTCATGAACACTGAAGCTTTCTTT,CAISGRGVMNTEAFF
TRBV4-1,.,TRBJ1-2,TRBD1,TGCGCCAGCAGCCAAGATGACGGACAGGTCGCCTTGCGGGGCTACACCTTC,CASSQDDGQVALRGYTF
TRBV5-1,.,TRBJ2-5,TRBD2,TGCGCCAGCAGCTCGGGGGGGGCCCGCGGGGAGACCCAGTACTTC,CASSSGGARGETQYF